The 5 T cell receptor beta chains in this list originate from one sample, sequenced in a study of blood T cell repertoires in COVID-19. Libraries were prepared by immunoSEQ multiplex PCR; TCRdb keeps only in-frame clonotypes and omits some of them. Of roughly 210,000 clones in the sample, roughly 90% were seen once. Sequencing was performed on peripheral blood. These receptors originate from a man aged 65-85 years with acute or convalescent COVID-19.

The V and J genes are TRBV6-5 and TRBJ1-1; TRBD1 matches 7 bases. The ends lost 6 bases at V and 1 base at J; junction bases unmatched: 5. The CDR3 spans 14 residues. Germline CDR1 is MNHEY and CDR2 is SVGAGI. The CDR3 is CASRAGTANTEAFF. CDR3 DNA sequence: TGTGCCAGCAGGGCCGGGACAGCGAACACTGAAGCTTTCTTT.

The rearrangement links TRBV30 to TRBJ1-3; TRBD1 matches 7 bases. Germline trimming cut 1 base from V and 0 bases from J; bases unmatched to any gene: 3. The CDR3 is 15 amino acids. CDR1 is GTSNPN, CDR2 SVGIG, per germline (reference sequence). The CDR3 nucleotides are TGTGCCTGGAGTGCGGACAGGCACTCTGGAAACACCATATATTTT. Protein product: CAWSADRHSGNTIYF.

The chain joins TRBV4-3 to TRBJ1-1; D is undetermined. The CDR3 extends over 16 amino acids. In germline, CDR1 is LGHNA, CDR2 YSLEER. Trimming shortened V by 1 base and J by 0 bases, and 12 bases separated the two germline ends. The CDR3 nucleotides are TGCGCCAGCAGCCAAGCTCTGGGCCAAATGAACACTGAAGCTTTCTTT. Translating gives CASSQALGQMNTEAFF.

This rearrangement joins TRBV4-2 to TRBJ1-2; 7 bases fit TRBD1. This CDR3 has 15 amino acids. Per germline, CDR1 LGHNA and CDR2 YNFKEQ. V was clipped by 0 bases and J by 4 bases; unmatched bases: 5. CDR3 in amino acids: CASSQEVSGGYGYTF. CDR3 nucleotides: TGTGCCAGCAGCCAAGAGGTGTCAGGGGGCTATGGCTACACCTTC.

The gene calls are TRBV5-1 and TRBJ2-5, with 10 bases fitting TRBD1. CDR1 SGHRS and CDR2 YFSETQ come from the germline V gene. This CDR3 has 17 amino acids. Trimming took 5 bases from V and 4 from J; bases not matched to a gene: 14. CDR3 sequence: CASSPPTGTGALETQYF. The CDR3 bases are TGCGCCAGCAGTCCACCAACCGGGACAGGGGCGTTAGAGACCCAGTACTTC.